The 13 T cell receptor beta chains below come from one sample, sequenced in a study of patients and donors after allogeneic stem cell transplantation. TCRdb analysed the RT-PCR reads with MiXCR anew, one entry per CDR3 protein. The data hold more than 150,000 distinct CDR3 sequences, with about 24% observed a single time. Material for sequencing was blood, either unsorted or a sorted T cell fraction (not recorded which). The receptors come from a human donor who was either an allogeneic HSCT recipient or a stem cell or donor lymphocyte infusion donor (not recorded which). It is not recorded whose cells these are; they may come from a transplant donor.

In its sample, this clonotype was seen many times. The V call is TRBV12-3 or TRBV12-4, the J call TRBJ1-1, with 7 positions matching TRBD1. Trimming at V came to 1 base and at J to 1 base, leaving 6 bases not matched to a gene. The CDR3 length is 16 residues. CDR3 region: CASSLEGRGKNTEAFF. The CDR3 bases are TGTGCCAGCAGTTTAGAGGGCAGGGGGAAGAACACTGAAGCTTTCTTT.

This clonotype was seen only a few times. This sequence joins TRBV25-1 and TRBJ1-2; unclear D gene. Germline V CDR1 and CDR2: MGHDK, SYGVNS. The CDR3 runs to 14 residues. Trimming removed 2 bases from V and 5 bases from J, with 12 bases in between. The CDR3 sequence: CASSEPGGEYGYTF. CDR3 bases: TGTGCCAGCAGTGAACCCGGAGGAGAGTATGGCTACACCTTC.

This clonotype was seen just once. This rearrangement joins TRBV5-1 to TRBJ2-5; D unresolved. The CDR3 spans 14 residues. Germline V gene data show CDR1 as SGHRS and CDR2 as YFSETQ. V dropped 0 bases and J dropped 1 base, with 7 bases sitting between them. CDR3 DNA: TGCGCCAGCAGCTTGGCCGGCAGCCAAGAGACCCAGTACTTC. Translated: CASSLAGSQETQYF.

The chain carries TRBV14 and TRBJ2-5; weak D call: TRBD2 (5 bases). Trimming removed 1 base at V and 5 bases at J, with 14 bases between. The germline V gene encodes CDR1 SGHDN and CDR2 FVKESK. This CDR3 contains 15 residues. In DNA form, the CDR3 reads TGTGCCAGCAGCCAAGTATTTCCCGGGGAGGAGACCCAGTACTTC. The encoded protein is CASSQVFPGEETQYF. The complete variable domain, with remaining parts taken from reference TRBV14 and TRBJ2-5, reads EAGVTQFPSHSVIEKGQTVTLRCDPISGHDNLYWYRRVMGKEIKFLLHFVKESKQDESGMPNNRFLAERTGGTYSTLKVQPAELEDSGVYFCASSQVFPGEETQYFGPGTRLLVL.

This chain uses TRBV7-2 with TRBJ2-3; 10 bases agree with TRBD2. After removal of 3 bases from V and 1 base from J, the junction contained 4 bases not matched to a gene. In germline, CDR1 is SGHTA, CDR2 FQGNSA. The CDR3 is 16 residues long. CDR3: CASSFGGTSGTDTQYF. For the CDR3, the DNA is TGTGCCAGCAGCTTTGGCGGGACTAGCGGCACAGATACGCAGTATTTT.

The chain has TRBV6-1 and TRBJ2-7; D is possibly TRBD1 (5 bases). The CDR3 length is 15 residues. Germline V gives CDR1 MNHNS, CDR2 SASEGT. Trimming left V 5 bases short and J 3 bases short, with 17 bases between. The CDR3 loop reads CASSRYRQISYEQYF. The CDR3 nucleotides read TGTGCCAGCAGTCGATACCGACAGATAAGCTACGAGCAGTACTTC.

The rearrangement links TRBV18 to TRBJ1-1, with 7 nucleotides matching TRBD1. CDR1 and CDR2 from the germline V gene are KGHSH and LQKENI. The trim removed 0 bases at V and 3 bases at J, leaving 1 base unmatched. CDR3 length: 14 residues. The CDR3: CASSPPGQYTEAFF. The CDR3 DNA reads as TGTGCCAGCTCACCACCGGGACAGTACACTGAAGCTTTCTTT.

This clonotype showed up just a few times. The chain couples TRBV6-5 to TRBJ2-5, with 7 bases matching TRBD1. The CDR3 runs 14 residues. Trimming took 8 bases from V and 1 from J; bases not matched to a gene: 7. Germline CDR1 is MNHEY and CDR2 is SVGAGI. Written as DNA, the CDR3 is TGTGCCAGCCTTCACCGGGACAGCCAAGAGACCCAGTACTTC. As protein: CASLHRDSQETQYF.

CDR3 loop: CASSQDWSVRAGGPTDTQYF. For the CDR3, the DNA is TGTGCCAGCAGCCAAGATTGGTCGGTCAGGGCGGGAGGGCCGACAGATACGCAGTATTTT. The chain couples TRBV4-2 to TRBJ2-3, with 9 nucleotides matching TRBD2. Unmatched junction bases numbered 16, after V lost 0 bases and J lost 3 bases. The germline gives CDR1 LGHNA, CDR2 YNFKEQ. This CDR3 is built from 20 residues.

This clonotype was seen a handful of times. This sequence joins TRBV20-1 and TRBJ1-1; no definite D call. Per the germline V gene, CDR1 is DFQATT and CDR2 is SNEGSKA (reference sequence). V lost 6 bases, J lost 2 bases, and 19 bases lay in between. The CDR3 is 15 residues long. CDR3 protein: CSAIEGGRVNTEAFF. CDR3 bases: TGCAGTGCGATTGAGGGTGGGAGGGTTAACACTGAAGCTTTCTTT.

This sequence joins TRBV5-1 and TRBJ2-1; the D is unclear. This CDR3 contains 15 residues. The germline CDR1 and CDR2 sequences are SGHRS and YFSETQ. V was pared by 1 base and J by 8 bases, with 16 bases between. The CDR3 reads CASSLSPLSSDEQFF. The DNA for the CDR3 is TGCGCCAGCAGCTTGTCTCCCTTAAGTTCCGATGAGCAGTTCTTC.

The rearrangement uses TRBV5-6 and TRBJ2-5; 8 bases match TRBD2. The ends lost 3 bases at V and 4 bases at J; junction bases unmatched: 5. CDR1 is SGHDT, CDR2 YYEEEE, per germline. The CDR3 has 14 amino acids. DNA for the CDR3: TGTGCCAGCAGCTCCCAACGGGGGGGAGAGACCCAGTACTTC. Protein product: CASSSQRGGETQYF.

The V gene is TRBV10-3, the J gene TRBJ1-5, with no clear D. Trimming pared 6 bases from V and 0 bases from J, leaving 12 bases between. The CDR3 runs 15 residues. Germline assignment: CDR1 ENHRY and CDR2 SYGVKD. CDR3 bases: TGTGCCATCAGCGCGGACCTCCCTAGCAATCAGCCCCAGCATTTT. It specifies CAISADLPSNQPQHF.